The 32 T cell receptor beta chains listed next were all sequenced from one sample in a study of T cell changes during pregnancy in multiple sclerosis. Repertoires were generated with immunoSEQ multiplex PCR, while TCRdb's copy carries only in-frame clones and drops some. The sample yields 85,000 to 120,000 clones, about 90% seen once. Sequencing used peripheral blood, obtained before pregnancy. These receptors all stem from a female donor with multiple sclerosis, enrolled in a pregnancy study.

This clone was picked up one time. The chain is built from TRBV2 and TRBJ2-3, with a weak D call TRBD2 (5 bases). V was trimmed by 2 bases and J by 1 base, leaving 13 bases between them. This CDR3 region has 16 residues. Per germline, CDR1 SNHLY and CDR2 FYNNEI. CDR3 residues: CASSETVSRGTDTQYF. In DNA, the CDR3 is TGTGCCAGCAGTGAAACCGTCTCGCGGGGCACAGATACGCAGTATTTT.

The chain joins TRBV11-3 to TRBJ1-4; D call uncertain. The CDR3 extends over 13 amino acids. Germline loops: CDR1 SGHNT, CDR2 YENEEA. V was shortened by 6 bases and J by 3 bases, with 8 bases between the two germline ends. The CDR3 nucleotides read TGTGCCAGCAGGAAGCAGGCTAATGAAAAACTGTTTTTT. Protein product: CASRKQANEKLFF. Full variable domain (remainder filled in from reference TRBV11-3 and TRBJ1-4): EAGVVQSPRYKIIEKKQPVAFWCNPISGHNTLYWYLQNLGQGPELLIRYENEEAVDDSQLPKDRFSAERLKGVDSTLKIQPAELGDSAVYLCASRKQANEKLFFGSGTQLSVL.

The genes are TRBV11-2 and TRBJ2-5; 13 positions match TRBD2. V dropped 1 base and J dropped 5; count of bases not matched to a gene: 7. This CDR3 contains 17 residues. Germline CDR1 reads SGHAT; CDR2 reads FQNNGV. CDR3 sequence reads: CASSLGGLAGIGETQYF. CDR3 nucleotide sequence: TGTGCCAGCAGCTTAGGGGGACTAGCGGGGATCGGGGAGACCCAGTACTTC.

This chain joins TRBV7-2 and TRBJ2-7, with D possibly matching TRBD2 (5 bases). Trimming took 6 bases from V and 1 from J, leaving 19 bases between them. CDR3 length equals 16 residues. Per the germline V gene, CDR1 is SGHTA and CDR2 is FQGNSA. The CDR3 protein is CASSLGAWTPSYEQYF. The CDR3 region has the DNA TGTGCCAGCAGTCTCGGTGCGTGGACTCCTTCCTACGAGCAGTACTTC.

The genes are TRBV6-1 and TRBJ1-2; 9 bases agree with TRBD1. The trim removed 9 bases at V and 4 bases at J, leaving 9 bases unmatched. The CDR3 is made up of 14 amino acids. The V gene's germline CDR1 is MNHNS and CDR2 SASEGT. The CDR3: CASSGTGYGYGYTF. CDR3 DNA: TGTGCCAGTTCCGGGACAGGGTATGGCTATGGCTACACCTTC.

This chain's CDR3 is CASTWTPANTEAFF. CDR3 in DNA: TGCGCCAGCACTTGGACTCCTGCGAACACTGAAGCTTTCTTT. The V and J genes are TRBV5-1 and TRBJ1-1; D uncertain. CDR1 is SGHRS and CDR2 is YFSETQ in the germline V gene. V was clipped by 6 bases and J by 1 base, with 13 bases between them. The CDR3 sequence is 14 residues long.

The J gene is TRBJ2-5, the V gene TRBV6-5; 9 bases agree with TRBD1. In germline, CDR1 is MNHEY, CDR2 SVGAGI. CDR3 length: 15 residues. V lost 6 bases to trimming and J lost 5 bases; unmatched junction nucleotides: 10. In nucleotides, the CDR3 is TGTGCCAGCAGCCACCGGGACAGGGCCGGGGAGACCCAGTACTTC. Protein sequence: CASSHRDRAGETQYF.

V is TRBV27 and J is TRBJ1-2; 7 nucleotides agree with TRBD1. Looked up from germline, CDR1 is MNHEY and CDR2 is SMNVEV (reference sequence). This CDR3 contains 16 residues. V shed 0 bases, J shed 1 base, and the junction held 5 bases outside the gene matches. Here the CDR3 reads CASSLSADRYNYGYTF. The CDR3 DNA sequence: TGTGCCAGCAGTTTATCGGCGGACAGGTATAACTATGGCTACACCTTC.

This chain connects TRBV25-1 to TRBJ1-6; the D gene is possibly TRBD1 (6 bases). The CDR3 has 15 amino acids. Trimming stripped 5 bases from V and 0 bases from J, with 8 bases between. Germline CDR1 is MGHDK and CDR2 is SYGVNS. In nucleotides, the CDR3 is TGTGCCAGCAGTCGACAGGACTCCTATAATTCACCCCTCCACTTT. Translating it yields CASSRQDSYNSPLHF.

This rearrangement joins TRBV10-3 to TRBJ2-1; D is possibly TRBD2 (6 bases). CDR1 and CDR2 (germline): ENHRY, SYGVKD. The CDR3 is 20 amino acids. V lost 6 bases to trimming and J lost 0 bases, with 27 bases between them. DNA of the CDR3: TGTGCCATCAGCGGAATTGGGGCGGGGTCCCATTCCAGCTCCTACAATGAGCAGTTCTTC. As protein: CAISGIGAGSHSSSYNEQFF.

The CDR3 DNA reads as TGTGCCAGCAGTATCGGGATCTCTGGAAACACCATATATTTT. It specifies CASSIGISGNTIYF. The rearrangement joins TRBV27 to TRBJ1-3, with D unclear. Trimming stripped 5 bases from V and 0 bases from J, with 8 bases between. The CDR3 contains 14 residues. The germline V gene has CDR1 MNHEY and CDR2 SMNVEV (reference sequence).

CDR3 DNA: TGTGCCAGCAGTGAGGGCGACACCGGGGAGCTGTTTTTT. Translated: CASSEGDTGELFF. This chain links TRBV6-4 with TRBJ2-2, with D hard to call. Germline CDR1 is MRHNA and CDR2 is SNTAGT. V shed 3 bases and J shed 3 bases, with 5 bases lying between them. This CDR3 region has 13 residues.

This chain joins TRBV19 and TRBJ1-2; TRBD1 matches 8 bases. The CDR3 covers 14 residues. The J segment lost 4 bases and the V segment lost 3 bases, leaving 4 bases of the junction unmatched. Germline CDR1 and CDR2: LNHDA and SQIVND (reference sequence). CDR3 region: CASSIRQGIYGYTF. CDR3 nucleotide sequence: TGTGCCAGTAGTATTCGACAGGGGATCTATGGCTACACCTTC.

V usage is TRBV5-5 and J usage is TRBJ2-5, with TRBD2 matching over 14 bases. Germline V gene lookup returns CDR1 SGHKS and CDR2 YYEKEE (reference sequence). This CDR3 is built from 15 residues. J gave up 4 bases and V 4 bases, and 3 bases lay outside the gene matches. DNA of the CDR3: TGTGCCAGCAGCCCGGGACTAGCGGGAGCAGAGACCCAGTACTTC. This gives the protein CASSPGLAGAETQYF.

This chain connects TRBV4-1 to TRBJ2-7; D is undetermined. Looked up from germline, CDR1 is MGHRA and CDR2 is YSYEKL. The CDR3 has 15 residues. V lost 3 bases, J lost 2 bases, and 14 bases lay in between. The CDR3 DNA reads TGCGCCAGCAGCCATACTTCCGGAAGCGCCTACGAGCAGTACTTC. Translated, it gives CASSHTSGSAYEQYF.

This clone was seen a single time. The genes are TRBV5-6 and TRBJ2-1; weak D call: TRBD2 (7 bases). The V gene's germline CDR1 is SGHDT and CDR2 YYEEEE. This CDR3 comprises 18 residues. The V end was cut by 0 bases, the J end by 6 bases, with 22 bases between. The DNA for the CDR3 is TGTGCCAGCAGCTTGGTGGGGTGGGGGGGCAATTATAGCAATGAGCAGTTCTTC. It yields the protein CASSLVGWGGNYSNEQFF. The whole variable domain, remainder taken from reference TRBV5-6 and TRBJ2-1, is DAGVTQSPTHLIKTRGQQVTLRCSPKSGHDTVSWYQQALGQGPQFIFQYYEEEERQRGNFPDRFSGHQFPNYSSELNVNALLLGDSALYLCASSLVGWGGNYSNEQFFGPGTRLTVL.

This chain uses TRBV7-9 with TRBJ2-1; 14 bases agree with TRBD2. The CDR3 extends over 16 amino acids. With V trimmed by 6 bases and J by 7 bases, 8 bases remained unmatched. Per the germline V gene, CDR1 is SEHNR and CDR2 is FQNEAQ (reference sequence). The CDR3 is CASSRLAGGPGNEQFF. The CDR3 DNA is TGTGCCAGCAGTCGACTAGCGGGGGGGCCGGGAAATGAGCAGTTCTTC. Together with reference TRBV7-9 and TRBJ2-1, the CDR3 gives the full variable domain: DTGVSQNPRHKITKRGQNVTFRCDPISEHNRLYWYRQTLGQGPEFLTYFQNEAQLEKSRLLSDRFSAERPKGSFSTLEIQRTEQGDSAMYLCASSRLAGGPGNEQFFGPGTRLTVL.

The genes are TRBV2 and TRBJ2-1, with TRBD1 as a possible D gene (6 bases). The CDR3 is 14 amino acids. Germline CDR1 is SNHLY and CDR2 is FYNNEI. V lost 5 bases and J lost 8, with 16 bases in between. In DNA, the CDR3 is TGTGCCAGCAGTCTACAGGGATTTGTCTATGAGCAGTTCTTC. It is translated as CASSLQGFVYEQFF.

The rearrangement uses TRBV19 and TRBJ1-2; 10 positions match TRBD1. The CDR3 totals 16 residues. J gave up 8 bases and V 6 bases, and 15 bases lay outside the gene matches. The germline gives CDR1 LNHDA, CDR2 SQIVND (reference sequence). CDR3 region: CASSLDSGTGVGGYTF. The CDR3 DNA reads TGTGCCAGTAGCCTTGACTCCGGGACAGGGGTAGGAGGCTACACCTTC.

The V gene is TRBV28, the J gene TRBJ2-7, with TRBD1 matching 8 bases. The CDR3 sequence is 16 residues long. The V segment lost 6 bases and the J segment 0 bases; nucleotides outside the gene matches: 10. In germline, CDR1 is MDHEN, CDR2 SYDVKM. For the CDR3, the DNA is TGTGCCAGCAGCGACCCAGGGGGCCGACGCTCCTACGAGCAGTACTTC. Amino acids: CASSDPGGRRSYEQYF. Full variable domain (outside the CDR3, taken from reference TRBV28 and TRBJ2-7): DVKVTQSSRYLVKRTGEKVFLECVQDMDHENMFWYRQDPGLGLRLIYFSYDVKMKEKGDIPEGYSVSREKKERFSLILESASTNQTSMYLCASSDPGGRRSYEQYFGPGTRLTVT.

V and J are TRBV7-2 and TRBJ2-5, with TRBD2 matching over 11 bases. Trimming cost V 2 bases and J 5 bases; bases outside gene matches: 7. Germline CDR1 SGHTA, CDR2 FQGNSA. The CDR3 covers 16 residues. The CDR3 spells CASSLQASGGLETQYF. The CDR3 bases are TGTGCCAGCAGCTTACAGGCTAGCGGGGGGTTGGAGACCCAGTACTTC.

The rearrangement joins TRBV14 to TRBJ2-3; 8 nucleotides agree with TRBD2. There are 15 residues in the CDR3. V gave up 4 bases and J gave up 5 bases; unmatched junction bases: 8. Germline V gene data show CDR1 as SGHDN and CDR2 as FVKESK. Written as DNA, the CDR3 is TGTGCCAGCAGCCCCTGGACTAGCCCGGGAGATACGCAGTATTTT. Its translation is CASSPWTSPGDTQYF.

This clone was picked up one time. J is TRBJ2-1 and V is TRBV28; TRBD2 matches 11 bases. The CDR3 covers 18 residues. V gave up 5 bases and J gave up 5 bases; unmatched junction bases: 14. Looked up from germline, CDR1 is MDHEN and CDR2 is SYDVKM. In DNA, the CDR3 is TGTGCCAGCAGTACGCCGGGACTAGCGGAAGTTGGTAACAATGAGCAGTTCTTC. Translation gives CASSTPGLAEVGNNEQFF. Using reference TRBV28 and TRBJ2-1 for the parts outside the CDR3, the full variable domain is DVKVTQSSRYLVKRTGEKVFLECVQDMDHENMFWYRQDPGLGLRLIYFSYDVKMKEKGDIPEGYSVSREKKERFSLILESASTNQTSMYLCASSTPGLAEVGNNEQFFGPGTRLTVL.

The CDR3 region is CASSEGRANQPQHF. DNA of the CDR3: TGTGCCAGCAGTGAAGGCAGGGCAAATCAGCCCCAGCATTTT. The chain is built from TRBV2 and TRBJ1-5; maybe TRBD1 (5 bases). CDR3 length: 14 residues. Germline CDR1 SNHLY, CDR2 FYNNEI. Trimming removed 1 base at V and 4 bases at J, with 8 bases between.

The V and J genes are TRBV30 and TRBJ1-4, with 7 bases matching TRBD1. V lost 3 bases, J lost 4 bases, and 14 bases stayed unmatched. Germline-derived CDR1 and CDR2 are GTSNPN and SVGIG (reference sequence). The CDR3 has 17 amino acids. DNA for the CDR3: TGTGCCTGGAGCTTAGAGGCAGGGGGTATCTTTAATGAAAAACTGTTTTTT. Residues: CAWSLEAGGIFNEKLFF.

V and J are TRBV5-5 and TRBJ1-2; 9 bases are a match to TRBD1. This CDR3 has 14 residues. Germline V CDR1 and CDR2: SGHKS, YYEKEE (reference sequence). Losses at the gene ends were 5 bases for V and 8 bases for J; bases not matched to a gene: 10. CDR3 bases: TGTGCCAGCAGATATCCCGGGACAGGGCAAGGCTACACCTTC. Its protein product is CASRYPGTGQGYTF.

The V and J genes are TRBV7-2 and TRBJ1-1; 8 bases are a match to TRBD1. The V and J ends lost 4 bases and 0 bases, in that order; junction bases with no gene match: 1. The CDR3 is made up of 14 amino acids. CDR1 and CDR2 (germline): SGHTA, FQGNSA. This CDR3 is CASSWTGMNTEAFF. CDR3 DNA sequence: TGTGCCAGCAGCTGGACAGGGATGAACACTGAAGCTTTCTTT.

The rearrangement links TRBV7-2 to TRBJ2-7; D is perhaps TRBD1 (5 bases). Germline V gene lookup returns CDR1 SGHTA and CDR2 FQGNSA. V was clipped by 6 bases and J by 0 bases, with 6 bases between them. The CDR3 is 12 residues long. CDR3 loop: CASRGPSYEQYF. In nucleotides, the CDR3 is TGTGCCAGCAGGGGGCCCTCCTACGAGCAGTACTTC. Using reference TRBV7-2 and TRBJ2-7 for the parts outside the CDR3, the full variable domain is GAGVSQSPSNKVTEKGKDVELRCDPISGHTALYWYRQSLGQGLEFLIYFQGNSAPDKSGLPSDRFSAERTGGSVSTLTIQRTQQEDSAVYLCASRGPSYEQYFGPGTRLTVT.

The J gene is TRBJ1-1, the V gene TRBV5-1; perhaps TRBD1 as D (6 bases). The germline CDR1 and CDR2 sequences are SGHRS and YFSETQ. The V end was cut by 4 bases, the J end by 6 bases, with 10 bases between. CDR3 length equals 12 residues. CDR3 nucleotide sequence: TGCGCCAGCAGCACGGACAGCGCTGAAGCTTTCTTT. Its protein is CASSTDSAEAFF.

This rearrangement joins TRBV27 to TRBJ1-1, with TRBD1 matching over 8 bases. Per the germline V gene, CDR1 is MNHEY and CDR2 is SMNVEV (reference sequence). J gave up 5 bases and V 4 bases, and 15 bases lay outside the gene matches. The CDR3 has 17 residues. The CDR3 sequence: CASSYPSRQGPGTEAFF. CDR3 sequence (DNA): TGTGCCAGCAGTTATCCCTCGCGACAGGGGCCGGGTACTGAAGCTTTCTTT.

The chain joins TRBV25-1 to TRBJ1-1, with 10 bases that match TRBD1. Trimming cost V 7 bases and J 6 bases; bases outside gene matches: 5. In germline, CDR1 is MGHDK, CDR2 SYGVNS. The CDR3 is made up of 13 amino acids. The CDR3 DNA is TGTGCCAGCATTGACAGGGGGCGGGCTGAAGCTTTCTTT. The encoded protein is CASIDRGRAEAFF.

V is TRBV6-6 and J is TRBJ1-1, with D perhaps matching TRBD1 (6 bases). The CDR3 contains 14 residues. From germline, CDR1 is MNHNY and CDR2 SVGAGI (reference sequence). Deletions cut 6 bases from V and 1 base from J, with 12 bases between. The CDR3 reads CASSRTVSNTEAFF. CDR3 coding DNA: TGTGCCAGCAGCCGGACAGTATCGAACACTGAAGCTTTCTTT.